There are a few counts of the clone carrying this T cell receptor beta chain. Its target is unknown. Sequencing followed a ViraFEST assay step that expanded antigen-specific CD4+ T cells with viral peptide pools. Culturing for approximately 10 days preceded CD4+ T cell isolation. According to the study, vaccine recipients showed no prior SARS-CoV-2 infection and negative nucleocapsid antibodies. Researchers swapped half the medium for IL-2 medium on both days 3 and 7. Assay used: immunoSEQ multiplex PCR; TCRdb lists only in-frame clones, some missing. The table has about 22,000 clones, approximately 77% seen once; the top ten hold 19%. The data originate from a study of vaccination effects on CD4 cells after COVID-19. Across the study: Vaccination of participants consisted of two doses of either the BNT162b2 or mRNA-1273 vaccine.

CDR1 is SGHTA, CDR2 FQGNSA, per germline. The CDR3 contains 12 residues. Trimming left V 1 base short and J 10 bases short, with 8 bases between. Material: CD4+ T cells from PBMCs cultured with HCoV-NL63 spike peptides, obtained before COVID-19 vaccination. The TCR was taken from a human donor who received a COVID-19 vaccine. This chain links TRBV7-2 with TRBJ1-5; D is uncertain. The CDR3: CASSLGLGPQHF. The CDR3 DNA reads TGTGCCAGCAGCTTAGGCCTTGGACCCCAGCATTTT.